This section outlines one T cell receptor beta chain sequence together with its context. What it recognizes is unknown. CDR3 length: 15 amino acids. CDR1 SGHTA and CDR2 FQGNSA come from the germline V gene. Trimming at V came to 8 bases and at J to 5 bases, leaving 12 bases not matched to a gene. These data are taken from a study of Ad26.COV2.S vaccination and SARS-CoV-2 variants. Study-wide results and limits: Non-spike TCR breadth did not differ much between vaccine and placebo recipients.

Sequencing used immunoSEQ multiplex PCR; TCRdb keeps in-frame clones, though not all of them. The table records some 340,000 clones, around four fifths of them present only once. Treatment in this sample: 15 to 20 received Ad26.COV2.S at low or high dose, single or two shots; roughly five received placebo; per-sample allocation not given. Samples analyzed were those drawn on day 63 after the first vaccine or placebo injection. This receptor was identified in a person aged 18-60 years who received the Ad26.COV2.S COVID-19 vaccine or a placebo. This specimen was peripheral blood, taken in a trial of Ad26.COV2.S vaccine versus placebo. The chain has TRBV7-2 and TRBJ2-5; 9 positions match TRBD2. The CDR3 DNA reads as TGTGCCAGCCGACCCGGGGTAGCGGGGGTGGAGACCCAGTACTTC. Protein sequence: CASRPGVAGVETQYF.